This T cell receptor beta chain was captured by sequencing in a study of CD8+ T cells in alopecia areata. Whole-study findings and limits: Scalp sample sequencing also detects resident alphabeta T cells of normal skin.

Sequencing used cDNA as its template, made by extracting RNA and reverse transcribing it. Some clones are missing from TCRdb's copy, which holds only in-frame ones; the method was immunoSEQ multiplex PCR. The data hold around 210,000 clones, with more than 50% observed a single time. V lost 6 bases and J lost 4, with 12 bases in between. CDR1 SGHRS and CDR2 YFSETQ come from the germline V gene. The CDR3 runs 13 residues. This clone was detected a few times. The antigen remains undetermined. The sample was CD8+ T cells sorted from blood. The rearrangement links TRBV5-1 to TRBJ2-3; D is unresolved. This sequence originates from a human donor in good health. The CDR3 protein is CASTGPLADTQYF. In DNA, the CDR3 is TGCGCCAGCACCGGACCTTTGGCAGATACGCAGTATTTT.